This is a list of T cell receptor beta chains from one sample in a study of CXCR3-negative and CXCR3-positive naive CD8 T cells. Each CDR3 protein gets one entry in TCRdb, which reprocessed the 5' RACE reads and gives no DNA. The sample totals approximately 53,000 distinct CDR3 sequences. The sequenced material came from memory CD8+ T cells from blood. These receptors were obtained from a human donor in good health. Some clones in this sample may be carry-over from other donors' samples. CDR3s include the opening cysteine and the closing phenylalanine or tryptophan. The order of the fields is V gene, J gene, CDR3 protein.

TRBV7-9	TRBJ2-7	CASSIEETYSYEQYF
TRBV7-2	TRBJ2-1	CASSTNPGPASYNEQFF
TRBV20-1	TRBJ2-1	CSAGTGHLIYNEQFF
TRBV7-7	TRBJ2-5	CASSLLTSGGEETQYF
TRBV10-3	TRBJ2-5	CAISAPPGHQETQYF
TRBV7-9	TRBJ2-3	CASSLVSVSAGGPPDTQYF
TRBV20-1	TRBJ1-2	CSARYREYGYTF
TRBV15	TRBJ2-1	CATSSGREAYNEQFF
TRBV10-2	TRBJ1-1	CASKAWNTEAFF
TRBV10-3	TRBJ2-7	CAISVSLLAGEFPHEQYF
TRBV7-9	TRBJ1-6	CASSLANSPLHF
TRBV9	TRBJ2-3	CASSPPGSGGITDTQYF
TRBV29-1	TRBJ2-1	CSVEGTYEQFF
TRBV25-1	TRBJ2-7	CASSGGGLSYEQYF
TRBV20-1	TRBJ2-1	CSAKDRDRLYNEQFF
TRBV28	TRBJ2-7	CASSPRVTYEQYF
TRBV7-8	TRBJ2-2	CASSLADVSELFF
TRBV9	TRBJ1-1	CASSVGGGVTEAFF